This entry lists 19 T cell receptor beta chains sequenced from one sample in a study of blood T cell repertoires in COVID-19. Here immunoSEQ multiplex PCR was the method, and the copy in TCRdb shows in-frame clones only, minus some. Counted here are about 140,000 clones, almost 85% occurring once; the ten biggest clones make up less than 4%. Sequenced material: PBMCs or T cells enriched from blood (not recorded which). Receptor source: a woman aged 50 to 60 with acute COVID-19.

The chain links TRBV29-1 to TRBJ2-1, with 10 bases fitting TRBD1. Trimming removed 0 bases from V and 0 bases from J; junction bases left unmatched: 5. The germline V gene encodes CDR1 SQVTM and CDR2 ANQGSEA. CDR3 length: 17 residues. The CDR3: CSVEELRTGGSYNEQFF. Written as DNA, the CDR3 is TGCAGCGTTGAAGAGCTAAGGACAGGGGGCTCCTACAATGAGCAGTTCTTC.

The rearrangement joins TRBV11-2 to TRBJ2-7; tentatively, D is TRBD1 (5 bases). Trimming pared 1 base from V and 7 bases from J, leaving 11 bases between. CDR3 length: 13 residues. Germline-derived CDR1 and CDR2 are SGHAT and FQNNGV. CDR3 DNA sequence: TGTGCCAGCAGCTTAGGCAGGGAACGGGAGCAGTACTTC. It codes for CASSLGREREQYF.

J is TRBJ1-2 and V is TRBV19; 8 nucleotides align to TRBD1. Germline V gives CDR1 LNHDA, CDR2 SQIVND (reference sequence). CDR3 length: 14 amino acids. V shed 5 bases and J 8 bases; nucleotides not matched to a gene: 10. The CDR3 sequence: CASSARDRRGGYTF. CDR3 coding DNA: TGTGCCAGTAGTGCCCGGGACAGGAGAGGGGGCTACACCTTC.

The chain employs TRBV2 and TRBJ1-5, with 7 bases matching TRBD1. Germline CDR1 reads SNHLY; CDR2 reads FYNNEI. V dropped 2 bases and J dropped 0; count of bases not matched to a gene: 10. This CDR3 is built from 18 residues. CDR3 region: CASSETPGTDYSNQPQHF. CDR3 sequence (DNA): TGTGCCAGCAGTGAAACCCCCGGGACAGACTATAGCAATCAGCCCCAGCATTTT.

This sequence joins TRBV6-2 or TRBV6-3 and TRBJ1-5; 12 nucleotides agree with TRBD1. The CDR3 is made up of 15 amino acids. Trimming took 5 bases from V and 7 from J; bases not matched to a gene: 6. Germline lookup yields CDR1 MNHEY and CDR2 SVGEGT. This chain's CDR3 is CASSRDRGLLQPQHF. CDR3 bases: TGTGCCAGCAGTAGGGACAGGGGGCTCTTACAGCCCCAGCATTTT.

The chain couples TRBV10-3 to TRBJ1-4, with a tentative D call TRBD1 (5 bases). Between the trimmed V and J ends, which lost 0 bases and 0 bases, there was a span of 8 bases. Germline lookup yields CDR1 ENHRY and CDR2 SYGVKD. This CDR3 is 16 amino acids long. CDR3 protein: CAISESTGATNEKLFF. In DNA form, the CDR3 reads TGTGCCATCAGTGAGTCCACAGGTGCAACTAATGAAAAACTGTTTTTT.

The count of this clone is one. The rearrangement joins TRBV28 to TRBJ2-3; TRBD2 agrees at 11 bases. With 0 bases clipped from V and 2 bases from J, the junction kept 10 bases outside the gene matches. This CDR3 is built from 19 residues. Germline V lookup: CDR1 MDHEN, CDR2 SYDVKM. In nucleotides, the CDR3 is TGTGCCAGCAGTTTATGGGGGACAGCACTAGCGGGAGTCACAGATACGCAGTATTTT. Translating gives CASSLWGTALAGVTDTQYF. Supplemented by reference TRBV28 and TRBJ2-3, the full variable domain reads DVKVTQSSRYLVKRTGEKVFLECVQDMDHENMFWYRQDPGLGLRLIYFSYDVKMKEKGDIPEGYSVSREKKERFSLILESASTNQTSMYLCASSLWGTALAGVTDTQYFGPGTRLTVL.

This chain connects TRBV7-9 to TRBJ2-5; 8 bases match TRBD2. In germline, CDR1 is SEHNR, CDR2 FQNEAQ (reference sequence). This CDR3 contains 13 residues. V gave up 3 bases and J gave up 7 bases; unmatched junction bases: 4. Here the CDR3 DNA reads TGTGCCAGCAGCTTGGGACTAGTTGGGACCCAGTACTTC. It specifies CASSLGLVGTQYF.

This chain uses TRBV11-2 with TRBJ2-3, with 12 positions matching TRBD2. The CDR3 extends over 17 amino acids. J gave up 0 bases and V 5 bases, and 6 bases lay outside the gene matches. Germline assignment: CDR1 SGHAT and CDR2 FQNNGV. The CDR3 DNA is TGTGCCAGCAGCGAACGGACTAGCGGGAAGAGCACAGATACGCAGTATTTT. Encoded protein: CASSERTSGKSTDTQYF. Full variable domain (rest looked up from reference TRBV11-2 and TRBJ2-3): EAGVAQSPRYKIIEKRQSVAFWCNPISGHATLYWYQQILGQGPKLLIQFQNNGVVDDSQLPKDRFSAERLKGVDSTLKIQPAKLEDSAVYLCASSERTSGKSTDTQYFGPGTRLTVL.

This clone is a singleton in its sample. V usage is TRBV5-1 and J usage is TRBJ2-2, with 8 bases that match TRBD1. The CDR3 is 15 amino acids. The V gene end was trimmed by 4 bases and the J gene end by 1 base; junction bases not matched to a gene: 3. The V gene's germline CDR1 is SGHRS and CDR2 YFSETQ. CDR3 region: CASSRTGRNTGELFF. The CDR3 coding sequence is TGCGCCAGCAGCAGGACAGGGAGGAACACCGGGGAGCTGTTTTTT.

This clone was seen only a few times. The J gene is TRBJ2-5, the V gene TRBV7-9; maybe TRBD2 (5 bases). Per germline, CDR1 SEHNR and CDR2 FQNEAQ (reference sequence). V was cut by 8 bases and J by 4 bases, with 17 bases left in between. The CDR3 consists of 14 residues. The CDR3 coding sequence is TGTGCCAGCGGAGGTACTAAGAGTGGAGAGACCCAGTACTTC. Translation: CASGGTKSGETQYF.

This clone was recorded only once. The chain combines TRBV19 with TRBJ2-3; D not resolved. CDR1 is LNHDA, CDR2 SQIVND, per germline (reference sequence). V lost 7 bases to trimming and J lost 4 bases, with 12 bases between them. This CDR3 region has 13 residues. CDR3 in amino acids: CASTSRGSDTQYF. The CDR3 coding sequence is TGTGCCAGTACCTCCCGAGGTTCAGATACGCAGTATTTT. Complete variable domain (other parts from reference TRBV19 and TRBJ2-3): DGGITQSPKYLFRKEGQNVTLSCEQNLNHDAMYWYRQDPGQGLRLIYYSQIVNDFQKGDIAEGYSVSREKKESFPLTVTSAQKNPTAFYLCASTSRGSDTQYFGPGTRLTVL.

In regard to this clone: A junction end diverges from the germline sequence, so it may reflect a read error. This chain connects TRBV5-1 to TRBJ2-7; 8 bases are a match to TRBD2. The CDR3 totals 12 residues. CDR1 SGHRS and CDR2 YFSETQ come from the germline V gene. CDR3 nucleotides: TGTGCAAGCGGGAGAAATCCCTACGAGCAGTACTTC. Translating it yields CASGRNPYEQYF.

This clone was seen just once. The V and J genes are TRBV9 and TRBJ2-7; tentatively, D is TRBD2 (6 bases). Germline V lookup: CDR1 SGDLS, CDR2 YYNGEE. Trimming removed 2 bases at V and 3 bases at J, with 12 bases between. CDR3 length equals 14 residues. CDR3 DNA sequence: TGTGCCAGCAGCGTGAGCGGGCACGTCTACGAGCAGTACTTC. Encoded protein: CASSVSGHVYEQYF. The whole variable domain, remainder taken from reference TRBV9 and TRBJ2-7, is DSGVTQTPKHLITATGQRVTLRCSPRSGDLSVYWYQQSLDQGLQFLIQYYNGEERAKGNILERFSAQQFPDLHSELNLSSLELGDSALYFCASSVSGHVYEQYFGPGTRLTVT.

This sequence joins TRBV27 and TRBJ2-5, with a possible D match to TRBD2 (5 bases). The germline V and J ends were trimmed by 8 bases and 4 bases, with 11 bases remaining between them. Germline V lookup: CDR1 MNHEY, CDR2 SMNVEV (reference sequence). This CDR3 spans 12 amino acids. The CDR3 sequence is CASGRGRETQYF. The CDR3 nucleotides are TGTGCCAGCGGGAGAGGGCGAGAGACCCAGTACTTC.

The chain recombines TRBV15 with TRBJ1-4; tentatively, D is TRBD1 (6 bases). Germline V gene sequence: CDR1 LNHNV, CDR2 YYDKDF (reference sequence). The CDR3 consists of 15 residues. Trimming removed 3 bases at V and 0 bases at J, with 8 bases between. CDR3 sequence reads: CATSSGTTTNEKLFF. CDR3 DNA sequence: TGTGCCACCAGCAGCGGGACAACAACTAATGAAAAACTGTTTTTT.

The chain joins TRBV12-3 or TRBV12-4 to TRBJ1-4; 10 nucleotides match TRBD1. With 8 bases clipped from V and 9 bases from J, the junction kept 3 bases outside the gene matches. This CDR3 has 12 amino acids. The CDR3 nucleotides are TGTGCCAGCCGGACAGGGGGTCAAAAACTGTTTTTT. This translates into CASRTGGQKLFF.

The CDR3 loop reads CAGQPNSGANVLTF. The CDR3 bases are TGTGCTGGGCAACCAAACTCTGGGGCCAACGTCCTGACTTTC. The rearrangement uses TRBV7-9 and TRBJ2-6; D gene unclear. CDR1 is SEHNR, CDR2 FQNEAQ, per germline (reference sequence). The CDR3 consists of 14 residues.

Only a few counts were recorded for this clone. The chain recombines TRBV9 with TRBJ1-5; the match to TRBD1 covers 9 bases. The ends lost 0 bases at V and 4 bases at J; junction bases unmatched: 8. The CDR3 extends over 17 amino acids. The germline V gene has CDR1 SGDLS and CDR2 YYNGEE. This CDR3 is CASSVGAGTGTNQPQHF. CDR3 coding DNA: TGTGCCAGCAGCGTAGGGGCCGGGACAGGGACGAATCAGCCCCAGCATTTT.